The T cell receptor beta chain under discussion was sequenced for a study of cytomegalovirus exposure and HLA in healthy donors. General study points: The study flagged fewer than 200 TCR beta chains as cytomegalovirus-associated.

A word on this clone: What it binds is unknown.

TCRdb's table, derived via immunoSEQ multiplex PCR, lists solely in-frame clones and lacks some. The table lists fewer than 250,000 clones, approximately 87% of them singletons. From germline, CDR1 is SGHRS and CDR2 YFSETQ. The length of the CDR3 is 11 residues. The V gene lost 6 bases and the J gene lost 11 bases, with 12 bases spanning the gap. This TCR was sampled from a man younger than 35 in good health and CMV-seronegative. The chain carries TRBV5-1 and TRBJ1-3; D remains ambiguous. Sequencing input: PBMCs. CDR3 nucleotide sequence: TGCGCCAGCAAATCGAACAACGCCATATATTTT. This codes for CASKSNNAIYF.